This T cell receptor (beta chain) was profiled in a study of OX40 agonist ivuxolimab in advanced cancers. In terms of the full investigation: The costimulatory receptor OX40 (CD134) was targeted by ivuxolimab, a fully human IgG2 agonistic monoclonal antibody. Prior anti-PD-1, anti-PD-L1 or anti-CTLA-4 therapy was permitted, and 40% to 50% of dose-escalation patients had received checkpoint inhibitors. Intravenous ivuxolimab was administered to patients every 2 weeks at six dose levels: 0.01, 0.1, 0.3, 1.5, 3 and 10 mg/kg. Peripheral TCRbeta sequencing was intended to test whether TCR sequence diversity was altered and clonal T-cell expansion was caused by ivuxolimab. The paper covers the monotherapy dose-escalation part of the phase I ivuxolimab trial, which included N ≈ 52 patients. Partial responses occurred in three dose-escalation patients: two with cutaneous melanoma and one with hepatocellular carcinoma. In the dose-escalation cohort, 75% to 85% of patients were male, and the mean age was 60 years with a range of roughly 20 to 79. Of the approximately 50 dose-escalation patients, hepatocellular carcinoma was present in about 20, melanoma in about 15, renal cell carcinoma in 9 and head and neck cancer in 9. General findings and caveats noted by the study authors: Which antigens the clonally expanded peripheral T cells were specific for was not determined. In partial responders in the 0.1-3.0 mg/kg groups, normalized peripheral clonal expansion was found to be among the lowest, especially among CD8+ T cells. Low levels of normalized T-cell clonal expansion were also seen in some nonresponding patients. On average, CD8+ T cells showed more expanded clones than CD4+ T cells after ivuxolimab. Clonal expansion of both CD4+ and CD8+ blood T cells was observed from baseline to week 6 at doses 0.1 to 3.0 mg/kg.

Relative to germline, V is 2 bases shorter and J is 6 bases shorter, with 10 bases between their ends. CDR1 MNHNY and CDR2 SVGAGI were looked up in the germline V gene (reference sequence). The CDR3, cysteine through phenylalanine, is 13 amino acids long. Only the CDR3 portion is preserved as DNA: 39 bases, with reading frame beginning at the first base. To sequence the TCRbeta CDR3 region, genomic DNA was isolated from the sorted cells. The immunoSEQ Assay was used for sequencing of TCRbeta CDR3 regions. Imported from immuneACCESS, the table was reduced by TCRdb to in-frame sequences with V and J called. These copies leave out some clones; in studies compared against another copy, an unresolved V gene accounts for under half, and the cause of the remainder is not known. For this sample the table gives more than 65,000 clones, of which about 85% were detected only once. The top ten hold about 0.83% of the sample.

Patients with autoimmune disease history or receiving systemic immunosuppression were excluded from the trial. Peripheral blood for TCR sequencing was drawn from every dose cohort at baseline, at cycle 4 day 1 and at cycle 7 day 1. The samples were drawn from a first-in-human, open-label, multicenter phase I dose-escalation trial of ivuxolimab. Adults with locally advanced or metastatic melanoma, renal cell carcinoma, hepatocellular carcinoma or head and neck squamous cell carcinoma were enrolled in the trial. Before TCR sequencing, CD4+ T cells and CD8+ T cells were sorted from peripheral blood as separate populations. With respect to this clone: Its binding antigen is unknown. No base-level quality is on record; no much larger clone is a single base apart.

The rearrangement combines TRBV6-6 with TRBJ1-2, with the D gene uncertain. The sequence was obtained from an adult with an advanced solid tumor such as melanoma, head and neck, liver or kidney cancer. The starting material was CD4+ or CD8+ T cells sorted from blood, obtained in a trial of the OX40 agonist ivuxolimab. The nucleotides are TGTGCCAGCAGTTACGACGGGTGGGATGGCTACACCTTC. The resulting protein is CASSYDGWDGYTF.